This T cell receptor beta chain was sequenced for a study of T cell responses to AZD1222 COVID-19 vaccine. Overall study context: Combined were second doses at about 4 or about 12 weeks.

This CDR3 contains 18 residues. CDR1 and CDR2 (germline): MNHNY, SVGAGI (reference sequence). V was cut by 5 bases and J by 9 bases, with 26 bases left in between. The study, taken as a whole, reports: Donors skewed white British and female; clonal diversity was possibly underestimated. Increases in Spike-specific TCR breadth and depth were seen after two AZD1222 doses. The study reported that nearly half of spike-specific TCRs target unmutated variant regions.

Clones were read by immunoSEQ multiplex PCR, and TCRdb kept only the in-frame ones, dropping some. Found here are some 130,000 clones, approximately 84% of them singletons; the top ten hold under 25%. Regarding this clone: Its antigen is as yet unknown.

Sequenced here: peripheral blood, sampled on day 0 of AZD1222 vaccination. The J gene is TRBJ1-6, the V gene TRBV6-6; possibly TRBD1 for D (5 bases). The clonotype originates from an adult in good health. The CDR3 is CASSLPGTRYPHASPLHF. The CDR3 nucleotides read TGTGCCAGCAGTCTGCCCGGGACCAGGTATCCCCATGCTTCACCCCTCCACTTT.